Each of the 7 T cell receptor beta chains below was sequenced from the same sample in a study of monozygotic twins with inflammatory bowel disease. One entry per CDR3 protein, without DNA, is what TCRdb gives after re-calling the 5' RACE reads. The sample has 400,000 to 500,000 distinct CDR3 sequences. Sequencing used blood. Every receptor here comes from a human donor with ulcerative colitis or Crohn's disease, or a healthy co-twin of an affected twin (not recorded which).

The rearrangement joins TRBV28 to TRBJ2-3; lacking DNA, the TRBD1 call made by TCRdb goes unchecked. Germline V CDR1 and CDR2: MDHEN, SYDVKM. The CDR3 has 14 residues. This CDR3 is CASSLGDGRDTQYF.

The chain joins TRBV10-3 to TRBJ2-2. CDR3 size: 15 residues. CDR1 ENHRY and CDR2 SYGVKD come from the germline V gene. Here the CDR3 reads CAISESNRNTGELFF.

The chain joins TRBV19 to TRBJ2-7; no DNA is available, so the TRBD2 call from TCRdb remains unchecked. Germline loops: CDR1 LNHDA, CDR2 SQIVND (reference sequence). The CDR3 extends over 15 amino acids. The CDR3 region is CASSGGPGSSYEQYF.

Here the CDR3 reads CSAIQTGLNYGYTF. V is TRBV20-1 and J is TRBJ1-2; lacking DNA, the TRBD1 call made by TCRdb goes unchecked. Germline V gene lookup returns CDR1 DFQATT and CDR2 SNEGSKA (reference sequence). This CDR3 region has 14 residues.

The chain has TRBV7-2 and TRBJ2-3; TCRdb selects TRBD2, and the lack of DNA leaves this call unchecked. This CDR3 has 15 amino acids. CDR1 SGHTA and CDR2 FQGNSA come from the germline V gene. CDR3 loop: CASSLDGRILDTQYF.

This chain connects TRBV15 to TRBJ1-5; TCRdb's D gene call, TRBD1, goes unchecked for lack of DNA. The CDR3 contains 14 residues. Per the germline V gene, CDR1 is LNHNV and CDR2 is YYDKDF (reference sequence). CDR3 loop: CATSRGQVNQPQHF.

This chain uses TRBV5-4 with TRBJ2-5; lacking DNA, the TRBD1 call made by TCRdb goes unchecked. The CDR3 has 15 residues. Germline V gene sequence: CDR1 SGHNT, CDR2 YYREEE (reference sequence). CDR3 loop: CASSLRGTGQETQYF. The full variable domain, in which reference TRBV5-4 and TRBJ2-5 provide the parts outside the CDR3, is ETGVTQSPTHLIKTRGQQVTLRCSSQSGHNTVSWYQQALGQGPQFIFQYYREEENGRGNFPPRFSGLQFPNYSSELNVNALELDDSALYLCASSLRGTGQETQYFGPGTRLLVL.